This T cell receptor beta chain was captured in a study of post-analysis software for immune sequencing data. V was cut by 3 bases and J by 4 bases, with 9 bases left in between. The CDR3 length is 13 residues. Germline V gene lookup returns CDR1 ENHRY and CDR2 SYGVKD. This clonotype turned up a few times. Its antigen remains unknown. Study results and caveats: Among roughly five TRBV segments more frequent in patients than controls were TRBV5-6, TRBV5-1 and TRBV20-1.

Carried by the TCR beta cDNA libraries were unique molecular identifiers. TCRdb reprocessed the PCR reads via MiXCR and lists one record per CDR3 protein. Among fewer than 700,000 distinct CDR3 sequences, roughly 47% were seen once, and the ten largest hold about 1.8%. Sample: blood. The origin of this receptor is a girl aged 5-17 years with multiple sclerosis. The V and J genes are TRBV10-3 and TRBJ1-1, with D unclear. CDR3 coding DNA: TGTGCCATCAGTGAAAGGGTGGCCACTGAAGCTTTCTTT. Protein product: CAISERVATEAFF.